These 2 T cell receptor beta chains originate from one sample sequenced in a study of cytotoxic CD8 clonotypes in ibrutinib-treated CLL. TCRdb's table, derived via immunoSEQ multiplex PCR, lists solely in-frame clones and lacks some. The sample consists of roughly 300,000 clones, 60% to 80% of them appearing once. The sample here was PBMCs, taken at disease progression, from a patient treated with ibrutinib. The receptors were gathered from a human donor with chronic lymphocytic leukemia.

The chain has TRBV19 and TRBJ1-6, with 8 bases aligning to TRBD1. The V gene's germline CDR1 is LNHDA and CDR2 SQIVND (reference sequence). The ends lost 10 bases at V and 7 bases at J; junction bases unmatched: 3. The CDR3 totals 12 residues. In DNA form, the CDR3 reads TGTGCCACAGGGGGCAAGAATTCACCCCTCCACTTT. Encoded protein: CATGGKNSPLHF.

This clone appeared a few times. This chain joins TRBV20-1 and TRBJ2-5; the D is unclear. V was cut by 6 bases and J by 7 bases, with 12 bases left in between. The length of the CDR3 is 11 residues. The germline CDR1 and CDR2 sequences are DFQATT and SNEGSKA (reference sequence). The CDR3 DNA sequence: TGCAGTGCCGACTCCTTCGGGACCCAGTACTTC. Its translation: CSADSFGTQYF.